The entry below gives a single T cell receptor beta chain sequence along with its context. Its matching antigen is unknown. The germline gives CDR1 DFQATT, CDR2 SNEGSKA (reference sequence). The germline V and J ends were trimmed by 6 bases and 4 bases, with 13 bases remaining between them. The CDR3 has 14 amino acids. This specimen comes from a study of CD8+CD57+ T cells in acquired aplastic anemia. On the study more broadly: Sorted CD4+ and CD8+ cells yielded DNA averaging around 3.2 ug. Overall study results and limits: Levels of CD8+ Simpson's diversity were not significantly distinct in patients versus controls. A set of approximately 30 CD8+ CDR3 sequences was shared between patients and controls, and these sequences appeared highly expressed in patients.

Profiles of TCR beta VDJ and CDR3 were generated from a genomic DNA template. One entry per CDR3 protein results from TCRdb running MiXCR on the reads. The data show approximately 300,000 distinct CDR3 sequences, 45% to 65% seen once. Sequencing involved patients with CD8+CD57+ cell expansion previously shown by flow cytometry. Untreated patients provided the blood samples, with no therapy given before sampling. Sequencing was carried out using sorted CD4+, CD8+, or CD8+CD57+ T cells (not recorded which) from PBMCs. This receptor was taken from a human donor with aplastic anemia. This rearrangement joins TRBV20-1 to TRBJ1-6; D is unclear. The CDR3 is CSADLQVYNSPLHF. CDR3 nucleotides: TGCAGTGCGGATTTACAAGTATATAATTCACCCCTCCACTTT.